These 29 T cell receptor beta chains share one sample of origin, sequenced in a study of shared clonotypes between healthy human individuals. TCRdb's copy holds only in-frame clones and misses some; the assay was immunoSEQ multiplex PCR. This table has 1,400,000 or so clones, around 98.5% appearing once. The sample comprised naive CD4+ T cells sorted from blood. Indicated subset: CD45RA+ positively selected. The receptor set was obtained from a young man in good health.

This chain joins TRBV29-1 and TRBJ1-1; D possibly corresponds to TRBD1 (6 bases). Trimming took 2 bases from V and 5 from J, leaving 12 bases between them. The CDR3 is 13 amino acids. Per the germline V gene, CDR1 is SQVTM and CDR2 is ANQGSEA. CDR3 DNA: TGCAGCGTTGAACCCCAGGGGAAGACTGAAGCTTTCTTT. Protein: CSVEPQGKTEAFF.

The chain is built from TRBV19 and TRBJ2-7, with 7 bases matching TRBD2. V trimming: 6 bases; J trimming: 0 bases; junction bases outside the gene matches: 5. The CDR3 length is 14 residues. Germline V gene data show CDR1 as LNHDA and CDR2 as SQIVND (reference sequence). This CDR3 is CASSARGSSYEQYF. The CDR3 DNA reads as TGTGCCAGTAGCGCACGCGGGAGCTCCTACGAGCAGTACTTC.

The chain is built from TRBV25-1 and TRBJ2-4, with 8 bases lining up with TRBD1. This CDR3 region has 15 residues. V lost 2 bases, J lost 0 bases, and 0 bases stayed unmatched. From germline, CDR1 is MGHDK and CDR2 SYGVNS. The CDR3 sequence: CASSEGQGAKNIQYF. The CDR3 DNA is TGTGCCAGCAGTGAAGGACAGGGAGCCAAAAACATTCAGTACTTC.

V gene TRBV7-9 combines with J gene TRBJ1-1; unclear D gene. The CDR3 totals 16 residues. Germline V gives CDR1 SEHNR, CDR2 FQNEAQ (reference sequence). The V gene lost 4 bases and the J gene lost 4 bases, with 19 bases spanning the gap. Written as DNA, the CDR3 is TGTGCCAGCAGCTCTCCCCCGGGGAGACCGGGCACTGAAGCTTTCTTT. It codes for CASSSPPGRPGTEAFF.

The chain is built from TRBV5-6 and TRBJ2-7; 7 positions match TRBD1. The V segment lost 2 bases and the J segment 3 bases; nucleotides outside the gene matches: 5. Germline-derived CDR1 and CDR2 are SGHDT and YYEEEE. The CDR3 is made up of 14 amino acids. CDR3 protein: CASSLQGTYYEQYF. The CDR3 DNA reads TGTGCCAGCAGCTTACAGGGGACCTACTACGAGCAGTACTTC.

This chain uses TRBV7-2 with TRBJ2-2, with 7 bases lining up with TRBD2. The germline V gene encodes CDR1 SGHTA and CDR2 FQGNSA. V gave up 5 bases and J gave up 0 bases; unmatched junction bases: 15. This CDR3 spans 19 amino acids. The CDR3 loop reads CASSLKRGLPFSNTGELFF. In DNA form, the CDR3 reads TGTGCCAGCAGCCTAAAGCGGGGACTACCATTTTCGAACACCGGGGAGCTGTTTTTT.

The V call is TRBV29-1, the J call TRBJ2-3; D is perhaps TRBD2 (6 bases). Germline CDR1 is SQVTM and CDR2 is ANQGSEA. Between the trimmed V and J ends, which lost 3 bases and 1 base, there was a span of 11 bases. CDR3 size: 14 residues. The CDR3 coding sequence is TGCAGCGTTGAGAGGGGACTGGGCACAGATACGCAGTATTTT. Translated, it gives CSVERGLGTDTQYF.

V usage is TRBV4-1 and J usage is TRBJ2-7; D gene uncertain. The length of the CDR3 is 15 residues. Trimming pared 1 base from V and 0 bases from J, leaving 10 bases between. Germline lookup yields CDR1 MGHRA and CDR2 YSYEKL. CDR3 nucleotide sequence: TGCGCCAGCAGCCAAGTCTTAACCACCTCCTACGAGCAGTACTTC. This sequence encodes CASSQVLTTSYEQYF.

CDR3 sequence reads: CASSQTGPVGYTF. As DNA, the CDR3 is TGTGCCAGCAGCCAGACCGGGCCAGTCGGCTACACCTTC. The chain recombines TRBV5-4 with TRBJ1-2, with unresolved D. Trimming took 4 bases from V and 8 from J, leaving 15 bases between them. The CDR3 totals 13 residues. Germline V gene sequence: CDR1 SGHNT, CDR2 YYREEE (reference sequence).

The CDR3 DNA is TGCGCCAGCAGCGGGGGACTAGCCGCGGACAATGAGCAGTTCTTC. Encoded protein: CASSGGLAADNEQFF. The chain joins TRBV5-1 to TRBJ2-1; TRBD2 aligns across 9 bases. Unmatched junction bases numbered 7, after V lost 4 bases and J lost 5 bases. This CDR3 comprises 15 residues. In germline, CDR1 is SGHRS, CDR2 YFSETQ.

The count of this clone is one. The chain uses TRBV6-7 and TRBJ1-4; 7 nucleotides agree with TRBD1. TRBV6-7 qualifies as an ORF whose function is uncertain. The CDR3 extends over 15 amino acids. Trimming cost V 2 bases and J 5 bases; bases outside gene matches: 5. DNA of the CDR3: TGTGCCAGCAGTTACATCCCCAGGGGGAATGAAAAACTGTTTTTT. Translation gives CASSYIPRGNEKLFF.

The chain uses TRBV6-1 and TRBJ1-3; a possible D gene is TRBD1 (6 bases). In germline, CDR1 is MNHNS, CDR2 SASEGT. This CDR3 spans 15 amino acids. Between the trimmed V and J ends, which lost 1 base and 2 bases, there was a span of 9 bases. The CDR3 spells CASSEGHRAGNTIYF. CDR3 sequence (DNA): TGTGCCAGCAGTGAAGGGCACAGGGCTGGAAACACCATATATTTT.

The V gene is TRBV4-1, the J gene TRBJ1-2, with a tentative D call TRBD1 (6 bases). The CDR3 spans 15 residues. Trimming removed 3 bases at V and 3 bases at J, with 14 bases between. Germline V lookup: CDR1 MGHRA, CDR2 YSYEKL. In nucleotides, the CDR3 is TGCGCCAGCAGCCACCCCGACAGGCCACACTATGGCTACACCTTC. It specifies CASSHPDRPHYGYTF.

This clone was counted a single time. The rearrangement joins TRBV29-1 to TRBJ2-1; maybe TRBD2 (5 bases). The germline CDR1 and CDR2 sequences are SQVTM and ANQGSEA. Trimming cost V 4 bases and J 5 bases, with 15 bases left between them. This CDR3 contains 14 residues. CDR3 amino acids: CSVVVGGSHNEQFF. The DNA of the CDR3 is TGCAGCGTTGTAGTTGGAGGATCCCACAATGAGCAGTTCTTC.

The rearrangement joins TRBV14 to TRBJ2-5; 11 nucleotides align to TRBD2. V lost 1 base, J lost 7 bases, and 11 bases stayed unmatched. Germline loops: CDR1 SGHDN, CDR2 FVKESK. The CDR3 spans 17 residues. As DNA, the CDR3 is TGTGCCAGCAGCCAAGTGTTAGCGGGAGGGCCACAAAGGACCCAGTACTTC. Its translation: CASSQVLAGGPQRTQYF.

The rearrangement joins TRBV6-6 to TRBJ2-7, with 8 bases matching TRBD1. The ends lost 1 base at V and 2 bases at J; junction bases unmatched: 4. Germline V gives CDR1 MNHNY, CDR2 SVGAGI (reference sequence). This CDR3 has 15 amino acids. CDR3 coding DNA: TGTGCCAGCAGTTACTGGGACAGGCCAACCTACGAGCAGTACTTC. Translating it yields CASSYWDRPTYEQYF.

This clone has just one count. The chain combines TRBV19 with TRBJ2-7, with D hard to call. The CDR3 runs 12 residues. The germline CDR1 and CDR2 sequences are LNHDA and SQIVND (reference sequence). Between the trimmed V and J ends, which lost 8 bases and 3 bases, there was a span of 11 bases. The CDR3 spells CASGRSIYEQYF. CDR3 nucleotides: TGTGCCAGTGGTCGATCTATCTACGAGCAGTACTTC.

The gene calls are TRBV29-1 and TRBJ2-5; D is unclear. The CDR3 totals 12 residues. The germline V and J ends were trimmed by 4 bases and 4 bases, with 10 bases remaining between them. The V gene's germline CDR1 is SQVTM and CDR2 ANQGSEA. Here the CDR3 DNA reads TGCAGCGTTGGTGCAAGCCGAGAGACCCAGTACTTC. Translated, it gives CSVGASRETQYF.

The chain joins TRBV5-5 to TRBJ1-2, with D perhaps matching TRBD1 (5 bases). Germline CDR1 SGHKS, CDR2 YYEKEE (reference sequence). V lost 2 bases and J 2 bases, leaving 10 bases between the germline ends. CDR3 size: 14 residues. The chain's CDR3 is CASSFPQANYGYTF. The CDR3 bases are TGTGCCAGCAGCTTCCCACAGGCGAACTATGGCTACACCTTC.

J is TRBJ2-7 and V is TRBV29-1; D might be TRBD1 or TRBD2, each matching 5 bases. CDR3 size: 13 residues. Germline CDR1 SQVTM, CDR2 ANQGSEA. V lost 3 bases to trimming and J lost 6 bases, with 15 bases between them. DNA of the CDR3: TGCAGCGTTGAGGGCAGGGTAGGAGGCGAGCAGTACTTC. Its translation is CSVEGRVGGEQYF.

This clone has only one observation. The genes are TRBV4-2 and TRBJ2-1; D remains ambiguous. V was trimmed by 2 bases and J by 0 bases, leaving 11 bases between them. This CDR3 comprises 16 residues. Germline CDR1 reads LGHNA; CDR2 reads YNFKEQ. The CDR3 here is CASSQSTPSSYNEQFF. CDR3 sequence (DNA): TGTGCCAGCAGCCAATCGACACCCAGCTCCTACAATGAGCAGTTCTTC.

This chain links TRBV5-5 with TRBJ1-2; D call uncertain. The CDR3 runs to 13 residues. The V and J ends lost 2 bases and 8 bases respectively, with 13 bases between them. The germline gives CDR1 SGHKS, CDR2 YYEKEE (reference sequence). CDR3: CASSFPTREGYTF. CDR3 nucleotide sequence: TGTGCCAGCAGCTTCCCGACCCGGGAAGGCTACACCTTC.

J is TRBJ2-2 and V is TRBV5-1; D possibly corresponds to TRBD2 (5 bases). Trimming removed 4 bases at V and 4 bases at J, with 11 bases between. There are 14 residues in the CDR3. Germline lookup yields CDR1 SGHRS and CDR2 YFSETQ. The chain's CDR3 is CASSPDWGTGELFF. In DNA form, the CDR3 reads TGCGCCAGCAGCCCGGACTGGGGCACCGGGGAGCTGTTTTTT.

This chain joins TRBV7-3 and TRBJ2-7; TRBD2 agrees at 7 bases. The germline V gene has CDR1 SGHTA and CDR2 FQGTGA. There are 14 residues in the CDR3. The V and J ends lost 5 bases and 3 bases, in that order; junction bases with no gene match: 7. The CDR3 DNA follows: TGTGCCAGCAGCCCGACTAGCAGAAACTACGAGCAGTACTTC. It encodes CASSPTSRNYEQYF.

J is TRBJ2-5 and V is TRBV5-1; 7 nucleotides agree with TRBD1. The CDR3 covers 14 residues. Germline values: CDR1 SGHRS, CDR2 YFSETQ. Germline trimming cut 1 base from V and 2 bases from J; bases unmatched to any gene: 2. The CDR3 coding sequence is TGCGCCAGCAGCTTGTTGGGACAGCAAGAGACCCAGTACTTC. Amino acids: CASSLLGQQETQYF. The entire variable domain, with the rest obtained from reference TRBV5-1 and TRBJ2-5, is as follows: KAGVTQTPRYLIKTRGQQVTLSCSPISGHRSVSWYQQTPGQGLQFLFEYFSETQRNKGNFPGRFSGRQFSNSRSEMNVSTLELGDSALYLCASSLLGQQETQYFGPGTRLLVL.

The CDR3 sequence: CSTDRVEELGETQYF. DNA for the CDR3: TGCAGCACCGACAGGGTTGAGGAGTTAGGAGAGACCCAGTACTTC. The J gene is TRBJ2-5, the V gene TRBV29-1; 7 bases match TRBD1. V trimming: 8 bases; J trimming: 4 bases; junction bases outside the gene matches: 16. The CDR3 loop spans 15 amino acids. From germline, CDR1 is SQVTM and CDR2 ANQGSEA.

V is TRBV19 and J is TRBJ2-3; perhaps TRBD2 as D (6 bases). V lost 4 bases, J lost 1 base, and 15 bases lay in between. The CDR3 consists of 16 residues. Germline-derived CDR1 and CDR2 are LNHDA and SQIVND (reference sequence). CDR3 DNA: TGTGCCAGTAGTAAGAGCGCCCCGGGGGGCACAGATACGCAGTATTTT. Translated: CASSKSAPGGTDTQYF.

The rearrangement uses TRBV11-2 and TRBJ2-7; 10 bases are a match to TRBD1. The germline gives CDR1 SGHAT, CDR2 FQNNGV. J was trimmed by 3 bases and V by 6 bases; bases with no gene match: 11. The CDR3 covers 16 residues. The CDR3 sequence: CASSPLTGGRYYEQYF. The CDR3 DNA reads TGTGCCAGCAGTCCGCTGACAGGGGGCCGCTACTACGAGCAGTACTTC.

The chain uses TRBV6-5 and TRBJ2-2; 9 positions match TRBD1. Trimming cost V 2 bases and J 6 bases; bases outside gene matches: 4. The length of the CDR3 is 15 residues. CDR1 MNHEY and CDR2 SVGAGI come from the germline V gene. Here the CDR3 reads CASSYARTGAGELFF. CDR3 DNA sequence: TGTGCCAGCAGTTACGCCCGGACAGGGGCCGGGGAGCTGTTTTTT.